This entry lists 14 T cell receptor beta chains sequenced from one sample in a study of blood T cell repertoires in COVID-19 (dated by TCRdb to about 2020). The library was prepared using the immunoSEQ multiplex PCR assay. Drawn from immuneACCESS, this table holds only the in-frame rearrangements with V and J called that TCRdb kept. Clones are partly lost; checked studies trace under half to an unresolved V gene and leave the rest unexplained. Here the sample has roughly 100,000 clones; 87% occur a single time. Around 2% of the sample comes from the top ten. Material: peripheral blood. The receptors come from a man in his forties or fifties with active COVID-19.

CDR3 nucleotides: TGCAGCCCCCAGGTGAGGGAGGGAGGCACAGATACGCAGTATTTT. Residues: CSPQVREGGTDTQYF. The rearrangement links TRBV29-1 to TRBJ2-3, with 7 positions matching TRBD2. From germline, CDR1 is SQVTM and CDR2 ANQGSEA. V lost 8 bases to trimming and J lost 1 base; unmatched junction nucleotides: 12. The CDR3 is made up of 15 amino acids.

The chain recombines TRBV7-2 with TRBJ2-2; D may be TRBD1 (6 bases). V lost 1 base, J lost 0 bases, and 15 bases lay in between. Germline-derived CDR1 and CDR2 are SGHTA and FQGNSA. The CDR3 has 18 residues. CDR3 nucleotide sequence: TGTGCCAGCAGCTTAGGAGGACAGAGGAATCCGAACACCGGGGAGCTGTTTTTT. It is translated as CASSLGGQRNPNTGELFF.

The chain couples TRBV19 to TRBJ2-2, with a possible D match to TRBD1 (7 bases). CDR3 size: 15 residues. Germline values: CDR1 LNHDA, CDR2 SQIVND (reference sequence). V was cut by 5 bases and J by 5 bases, with 15 bases left in between. The CDR3 loop reads CASSSSGGRTGELFF. Here the CDR3 DNA reads TGTGCCAGTAGTTCCTCAGGGGGGAGGACCGGGGAGCTGTTTTTT.

The J gene is TRBJ2-3, the V gene TRBV7-3, with D possibly being TRBD2 (6 bases). The CDR3 contains 15 residues. Trimming removed 5 bases from V and 5 bases from J, with 17 bases in between. The germline CDR1 and CDR2 sequences are SGHTA and FQGTGA. CDR3 sequence (DNA): TGTGCCAGCAGCCTCGGGACTCTCCGGGGAGATACGCAGTATTTT. Its translation: CASSLGTLRGDTQYF. Complete variable domain (other parts from reference TRBV7-3 and TRBJ2-3): GAGVSQTPSNKVTEKGKYVELRCDPISGHTALYWYRQSLGQGPEFLIYFQGTGAADDSGLPNDRFFAVRPEGSVSTLKIQRTERGDSAVYLCASSLGTLRGDTQYFGPGTRLTVL.

The V gene is TRBV5-1, the J gene TRBJ1-2, with TRBD1 identical over 7 bases. The V segment lost 2 bases and the J segment 2 bases; nucleotides outside the gene matches: 6. Germline loops: CDR1 SGHRS, CDR2 YFSETQ. This CDR3 contains 15 residues. CDR3 region: CASSFPGQLNYGYTF. The DNA of the CDR3 is TGCGCCAGCAGCTTCCCGGGACAGCTCAACTATGGCTACACCTTC.

In its sample, this clone was seen once. In DNA form, the CDR3 reads TGTGCCAGCAGCCAAGGATCCCCGACAGTTAGCAATCAGCCCCAGCATTTT. Translating it yields CASSQGSPTVSNQPQHF. The chain employs TRBV3-1 (or the pseudogene TRBV3-2) and TRBJ1-5, with D perhaps TRBD1 (5 bases). The CDR3 extends over 17 amino acids. Germline-derived CDR1 and CDR2 are LGHDT and YNNKEL (reference sequence). With 1 base removed from V and 0 bases from J, the gap between germline ends came to 13 bases.

This chain connects TRBV2 to TRBJ2-5, with 11 bases that match TRBD1. Trimming removed 6 bases from V and 4 bases from J; junction bases left unmatched: 7. This CDR3 region has 15 residues. From germline, CDR1 is SNHLY and CDR2 FYNNEI. Here the CDR3 reads CASRRTGGILETQYF. CDR3 sequence (DNA): TGTGCCAGCAGGAGGACAGGGGGCATTCTAGAGACCCAGTACTTC.

The chain carries TRBV10-1 and TRBJ1-1; 9 nucleotides agree with TRBD1. This CDR3 contains 14 residues. V lost 6 bases to trimming and J lost 0 bases; unmatched junction nucleotides: 2. CDR1 WNHNN and CDR2 SYGVQD come from the germline V gene (reference sequence). In DNA form, the CDR3 reads TGCGCCAGCAGGGGGACAGGGATGAACACTGAAGCTTTCTTT. Translation gives CASRGTGMNTEAFF.

The V call is TRBV6-5, the J call TRBJ2-1; TRBD1 might be the D (5 bases). The CDR3 runs to 13 residues. Trimming removed 8 bases from V and 0 bases from J, with 8 bases in between. Per germline, CDR1 MNHEY and CDR2 SVGAGI. The CDR3: CASGALSYNEQFF. CDR3 DNA sequence: TGTGCCAGCGGGGCCCTCTCCTACAATGAGCAGTTCTTC.

The V call is TRBV7-9, the J call TRBJ2-5, with 8 nucleotides matching TRBD1. Germline V gene lookup returns CDR1 SEHNR and CDR2 FQNEAQ (reference sequence). This CDR3 spans 16 amino acids. V lost 5 bases and J lost 5; bases outside the gene matches: 13. Here the CDR3 DNA reads TGTGCCAGCAGCCCAGCCAGGGGGCCCCCGAAGGAGACCCAGTACTTC. Translation: CASSPARGPPKETQYF.

J is TRBJ2-1 and V is TRBV3-1 (or the pseudogene TRBV3-2); 8 bases fit TRBD1. Germline V gives CDR1 LGHDT, CDR2 YNNKEL (reference sequence). The trim removed 4 bases at V and 6 bases at J, leaving 8 bases unmatched. This CDR3 has 15 amino acids. CDR3 residues: CASSLTGEVSNEQFF. The CDR3 DNA is TGTGCCAGCAGCCTGACAGGGGAAGTCAGCAATGAGCAGTTCTTC.

This clone came up a few times. Other nucleotide sequences from this sample produce the same CDR3. The chain carries TRBV20-1 and TRBJ2-7; TRBD2 agrees at 8 bases. The V segment lost 3 bases and the J segment 2 bases; nucleotides outside the gene matches: 3. Germline assignment: CDR1 DFQATT and CDR2 SNEGSKA (reference sequence). This CDR3 region has 13 residues. The CDR3 DNA sequence: TGCAGTGCTAGTACGGGGGGGACCTACGAGCAGTACTTC. This encodes CSASTGGTYEQYF.

The chain links TRBV5-1 to TRBJ1-1; D might be TRBD1 (5 bases). V was pared by 1 base and J by 7 bases, with 14 bases between. Per the germline V gene, CDR1 is SGHRS and CDR2 is YFSETQ. This CDR3 has 14 amino acids. In DNA, the CDR3 is TGCGCCAGCAGCTTGTCTACAGGTTTCGGTGAAGCTTTCTTT. Protein sequence: CASSLSTGFGEAFF.

The rearrangement uses TRBV6-5 and TRBJ2-5; D may be TRBD1 (5 bases). Trimming removed 8 bases from V and 4 bases from J, with 14 bases in between. Germline CDR1 and CDR2: MNHEY and SVGAGI. The CDR3 is 13 amino acids. DNA of the CDR3: TGTGCCAGCGGGCGAGAAGGGGTAGAGACCCAGTACTTC. Translating it yields CASGREGVETQYF.